The 6 T cell receptor beta chains below come from one sample, sequenced in a study of blood T cell repertoires in COVID-19. Method: immunoSEQ multiplex PCR; TCRdb's copy keeps in-frame clones and lacks some. The data hold fewer than 70,000 clones, with approximately 92% observed a single time. The sample was peripheral blood. The source is a man in his fifties or sixties with acute or convalescent COVID-19.

The rearrangement links TRBV21-1 to TRBJ1-5; no DNA check was done on the table's D call, TRBD1. TRBV21-1 is assigned pseudogene status. The CDR3 runs to 16 residues. The CDR3 reads CASSMRGQGAGQPQHF. As DNA, the CDR3 is TGTGCCAGCAGCATGCGGGGGCAGGGGGCGGGTCAGCCCCAGCATTTT.

The gene calls are TRBV6-1 and TRBJ1-5; tentative D call: TRBD1 (5 bases). Germline CDR1 and CDR2: MNHNS and SASEGT. This CDR3 spans 16 amino acids. Trimming took 0 bases from V and 8 from J, leaving 17 bases between them. The CDR3: CASSEALLGGMEPQHF. CDR3 DNA: TGTGCCAGCAGTGAAGCGCTTCTGGGGGGGATGGAGCCCCAGCATTTT.

V and J are TRBV9 and TRBJ2-2, with 10 nucleotides matching TRBD2. The CDR3 has 16 residues. The germline V gene has CDR1 SGDLS and CDR2 YYNGEE. J gave up 5 bases and V 3 bases, and 7 bases lay outside the gene matches. The CDR3 sequence is CASSASGSSMTGELFF. DNA of the CDR3: TGTGCCAGCAGCGCTAGCGGGAGTTCAATGACCGGGGAGCTGTTTTTT.

This clone showed up just once. The chain combines TRBV5-1 with TRBJ1-4; D is ambiguous. This CDR3 comprises 14 residues. Germline values: CDR1 SGHRS, CDR2 YFSETQ. Trimming removed 4 bases from V and 3 bases from J, with 10 bases in between. The CDR3 region is CASSPGIANEKLFF. Written as DNA, the CDR3 is TGCGCCAGCAGCCCCGGGATAGCTAATGAAAAACTGTTTTTT.

The chain couples TRBV28 to TRBJ2-1; 8 bases are a match to TRBD1. This CDR3 spans 14 amino acids. CDR1 is MDHEN, CDR2 SYDVKM, per germline. V shed 6 bases and J 6 bases; nucleotides not matched to a gene: 7. Here the CDR3 reads CASRPTGASNEQFF. CDR3 bases: TGTGCCAGCAGACCGACAGGGGCCTCCAATGAGCAGTTCTTC.

This chain uses TRBV5-5 with TRBJ2-3; tentative D call: TRBD1 (5 bases). Germline-derived CDR1 and CDR2 are SGHKS and YYEKEE (reference sequence). The length of the CDR3 is 15 residues. The germline V and J ends were trimmed by 0 bases and 0 bases, with 8 bases remaining between them. The CDR3 spells CASSLDQGSTDTQYF. The CDR3 DNA follows: TGTGCCAGCAGCTTGGACCAGGGCAGCACAGATACGCAGTATTTT.